Listed here are 2 T cell receptor beta chains from one sample, sequenced in a study of Ad26.COV2.S vaccination and SARS-CoV-2 variants. Specified treatment: roughly 20 received Ad26.COV2.S at low or high dose, single or two shots; about 5 received placebo; per-sample allocation not given. The samples date from day 63 after the first vaccine or placebo injection. Here immunoSEQ multiplex PCR was the method, and the copy in TCRdb shows in-frame clones only, minus some. The sample yields 410,000 or so clones, approximately 90% seen once. Sequences were derived from peripheral blood, sampled in a trial of Ad26.COV2.S vaccine versus placebo. The receptors shown here come from a person between 18 and 60 years old who received the Ad26.COV2.S COVID-19 vaccine or a placebo.

The gene calls are TRBV19 and TRBJ2-1; 13 bases are shared with TRBD2. With 5 bases clipped from V and 8 bases from J, the junction kept 3 bases outside the gene matches. CDR1 is LNHDA and CDR2 is SQIVND in the germline V gene (reference sequence). CDR3 length: 14 amino acids. CDR3 protein: CASSGTSGVDEQFF. As DNA, the CDR3 is TGTGCCAGTAGTGGGACTAGCGGGGTTGATGAGCAGTTCTTC.

This clone was recorded a few times. The chain carries TRBV19 and TRBJ1-6; perhaps TRBD1 as D (6 bases). The V gene's germline CDR1 is LNHDA and CDR2 SQIVND (reference sequence). The V end lost 5 bases, the J end lost 14 bases, and 13 bases lay between the germline ends. The length of the CDR3 is 12 residues. Here the CDR3 reads CASSFGQSSLHF. CDR3 DNA: TGTGCCAGTAGTTTCGGACAGTCGTCCCTCCACTTT.